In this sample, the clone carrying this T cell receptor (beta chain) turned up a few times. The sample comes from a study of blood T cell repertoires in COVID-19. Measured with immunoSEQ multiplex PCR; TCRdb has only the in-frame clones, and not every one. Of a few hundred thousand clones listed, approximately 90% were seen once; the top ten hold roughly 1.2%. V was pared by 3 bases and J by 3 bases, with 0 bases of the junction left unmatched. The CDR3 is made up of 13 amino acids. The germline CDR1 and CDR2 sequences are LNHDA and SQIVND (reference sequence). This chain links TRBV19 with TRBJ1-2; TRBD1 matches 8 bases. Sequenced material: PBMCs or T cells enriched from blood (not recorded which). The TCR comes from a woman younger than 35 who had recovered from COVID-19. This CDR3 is CASSMDRDYGYTF. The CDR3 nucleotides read TGTGCCAGTAGTATGGACAGGGACTATGGCTACACCTTC.